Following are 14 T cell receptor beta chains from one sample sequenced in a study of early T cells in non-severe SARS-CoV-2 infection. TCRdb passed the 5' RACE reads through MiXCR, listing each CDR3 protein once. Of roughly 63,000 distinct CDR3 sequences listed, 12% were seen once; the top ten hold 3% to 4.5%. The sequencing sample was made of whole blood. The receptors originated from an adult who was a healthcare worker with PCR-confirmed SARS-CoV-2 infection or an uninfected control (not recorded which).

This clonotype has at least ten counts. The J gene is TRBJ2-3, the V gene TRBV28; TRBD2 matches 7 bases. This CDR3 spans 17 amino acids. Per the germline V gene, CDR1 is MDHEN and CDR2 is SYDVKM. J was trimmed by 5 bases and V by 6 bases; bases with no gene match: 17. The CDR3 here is CASRGEFGGRAGDTQYF. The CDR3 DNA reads TGTGCCAGCAGGGGCGAGTTCGGCGGGAGAGCGGGAGATACGCAGTATTTT.

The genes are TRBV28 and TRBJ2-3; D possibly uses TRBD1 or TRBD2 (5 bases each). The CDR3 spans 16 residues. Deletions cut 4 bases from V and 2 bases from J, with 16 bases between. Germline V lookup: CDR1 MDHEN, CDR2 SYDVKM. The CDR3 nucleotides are TGTGCCAGCAGTTCCCCCGGGACGGACCCCACAGATACGCAGTATTTT. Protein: CASSSPGTDPTDTQYF.

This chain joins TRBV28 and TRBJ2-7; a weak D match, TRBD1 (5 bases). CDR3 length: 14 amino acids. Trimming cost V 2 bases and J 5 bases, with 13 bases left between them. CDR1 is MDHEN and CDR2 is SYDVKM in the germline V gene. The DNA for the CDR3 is TGTGCCAGCAGTTTACTAGGCAGGGTCAACGAGCAGTACTTC. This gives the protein CASSLLGRVNEQYF.

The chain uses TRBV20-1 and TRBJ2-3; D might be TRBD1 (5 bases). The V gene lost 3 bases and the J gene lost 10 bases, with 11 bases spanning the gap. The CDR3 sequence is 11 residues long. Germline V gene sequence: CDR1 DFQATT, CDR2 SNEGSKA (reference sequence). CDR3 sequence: CSARGLVAQYF. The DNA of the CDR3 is TGCAGTGCTAGGGGGCTAGTCGCGCAGTATTTT.

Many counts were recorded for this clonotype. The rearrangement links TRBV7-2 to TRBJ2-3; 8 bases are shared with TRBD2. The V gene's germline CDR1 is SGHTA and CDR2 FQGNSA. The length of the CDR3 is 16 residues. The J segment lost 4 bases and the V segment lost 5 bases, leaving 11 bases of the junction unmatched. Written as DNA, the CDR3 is TGTGCCAGCAGCCCAGGTGGGACTAGAGTCTCAGATACGCAGTATTTT. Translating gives CASSPGGTRVSDTQYF.

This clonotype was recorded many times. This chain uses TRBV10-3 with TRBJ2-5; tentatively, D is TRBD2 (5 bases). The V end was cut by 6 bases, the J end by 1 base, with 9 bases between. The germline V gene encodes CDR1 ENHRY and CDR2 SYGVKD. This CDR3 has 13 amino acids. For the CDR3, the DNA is TGTGCCATCAGGGGTAGCGTCCAAGAGACCCAGTACTTC. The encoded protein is CAIRGSVQETQYF.

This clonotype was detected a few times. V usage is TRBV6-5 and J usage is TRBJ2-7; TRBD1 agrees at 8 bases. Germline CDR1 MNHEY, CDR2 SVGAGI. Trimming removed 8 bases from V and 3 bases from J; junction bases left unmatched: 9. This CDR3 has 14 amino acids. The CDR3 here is CASRIGTGRYEQYF. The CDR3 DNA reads TGTGCCAGCCGGATCGGGACAGGTCGCTACGAGCAGTACTTC.

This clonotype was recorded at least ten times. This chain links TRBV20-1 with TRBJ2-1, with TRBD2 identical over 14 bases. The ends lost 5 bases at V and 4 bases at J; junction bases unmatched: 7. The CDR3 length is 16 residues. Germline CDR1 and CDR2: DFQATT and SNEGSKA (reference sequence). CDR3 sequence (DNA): TGCAGTGCTCGGGGACTAGCGGGAGCGGGGTACAATGAGCAGTTCTTC. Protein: CSARGLAGAGYNEQFF.

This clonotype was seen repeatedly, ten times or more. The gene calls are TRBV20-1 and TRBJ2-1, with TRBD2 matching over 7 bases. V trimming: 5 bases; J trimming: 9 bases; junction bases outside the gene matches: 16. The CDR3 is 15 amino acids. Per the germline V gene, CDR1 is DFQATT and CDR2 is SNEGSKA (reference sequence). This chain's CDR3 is CSAPDRAGASGEQFF. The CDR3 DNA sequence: TGCAGTGCTCCGGACCGGGCGGGAGCCTCGGGTGAGCAGTTCTTC.

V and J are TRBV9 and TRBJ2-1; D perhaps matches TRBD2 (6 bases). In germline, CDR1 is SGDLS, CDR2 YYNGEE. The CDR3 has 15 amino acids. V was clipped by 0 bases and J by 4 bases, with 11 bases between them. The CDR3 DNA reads TGTGCCAGCAGCGTAGGGGGAGGAAAATACAATGAGCAGTTCTTC. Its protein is CASSVGGGKYNEQFF.

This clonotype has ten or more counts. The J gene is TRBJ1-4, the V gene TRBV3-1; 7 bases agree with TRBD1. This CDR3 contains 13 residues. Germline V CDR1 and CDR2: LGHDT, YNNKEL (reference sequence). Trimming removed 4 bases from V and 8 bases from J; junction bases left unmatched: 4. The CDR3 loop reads CASSPQGGEKLFF. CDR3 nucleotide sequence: TGTGCCAGCAGCCCCCAGGGGGGCGAAAAACTGTTTTTT. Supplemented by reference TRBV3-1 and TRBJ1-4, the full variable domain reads DTAVSQTPKYLVTQMGNDKSIKCEQNLGHDTMYWYKQDSKKFLKIMFSYNNKELIINETVPNRFSPKSPDKAHLNLHINSLELGDSAVYFCASSPQGGEKLFFGSGTQLSVL.

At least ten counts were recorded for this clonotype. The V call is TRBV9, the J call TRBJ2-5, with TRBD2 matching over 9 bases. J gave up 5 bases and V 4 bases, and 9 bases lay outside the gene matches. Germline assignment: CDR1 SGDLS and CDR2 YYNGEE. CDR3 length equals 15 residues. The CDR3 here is CASSTGLALGETQYF. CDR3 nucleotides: TGTGCCAGCAGCACCGGACTAGCGCTGGGGGAGACCCAGTACTTC.

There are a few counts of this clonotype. DNA of the CDR3: TGTGCCAGCAGCTTAGGGGGTGGAGGGCCGAGCTCTGGAAACACCATATATTTT. It encodes CASSLGGGGPSSGNTIYF. This chain uses TRBV7-6 with TRBJ1-3; D is unclear. Trimming left V 1 base short and J 0 bases short, with 16 bases between. Germline V CDR1 and CDR2: SGHVS, FNYEAQ. The length of the CDR3 is 18 residues.

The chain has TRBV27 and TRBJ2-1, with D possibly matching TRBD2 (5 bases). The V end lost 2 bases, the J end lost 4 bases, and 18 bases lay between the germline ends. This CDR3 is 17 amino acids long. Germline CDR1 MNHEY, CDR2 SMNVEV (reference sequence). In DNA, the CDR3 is TGTGCCAGCAGTTTAATCCTAGCCGTAACCCCTTACAATGAGCAGTTCTTC. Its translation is CASSLILAVTPYNEQFF.